This TCR beta chain derives from a study of CD8 T cells in ankylosing spondylitis. Notes on the study in general: The authors reported significant enrichment of disease-linked clones in matched ankylosing spondylitis synovial fluid. Some motif variants were previously reported in reactive arthritis synovial fluid and blood. Seemingly characteristic of ankylosing spondylitis blood was a TCR beta motif consisting of eight highly homologous variants.

The CDR3 has 16 residues. Germline trimming cut 5 bases from V and 0 bases from J; bases unmatched to any gene: 5. CDR1 and CDR2 (germline): MNHEY, SMNVEV (reference sequence). A remark on this clonotype: Its antigen is unknown. No conserved phenylalanine or tryptophan is present at the end of the CDR3, so a read error is the likely explanation.

Quantitative barcoded 5'-RACE was used to prepare TCR beta libraries. Each CDR3 protein gets one entry after TCRdb re-called the 5' RACE reads with MiXCR. Seen here are over 700,000 distinct CDR3 sequences, 19% observed once, and the top ten hold around 19%. This chain uses TRBV27 with TRBJ2-1, with 9 bases matching TRBD2. The sequence came from a male donor with ankylosing spondylitis. Sequenced sample: blood, either unsorted or a sorted T cell fraction (not recorded which). In DNA form, the CDR3 reads TGTGCCAGCAGTCCGGTTAGCGGGAGCTCCTACAATGAGCAGTTCCTC. It is translated as CASSPVSGSSYNEQFL.